Sequencing of this T cell receptor (beta chain) was carried out in a study of tumor and adjacent non-tumor tissue in lung cancer. TCRbeta libraries were built with three rounds of nested PCR, modified from ARM-PCR. Each CDR3 protein is one row after TCRdb ran MiXCR on the multiplex PCR reads. The top ten hold about an eighth of the sample, which has 60,000 to 85,000 distinct CDR3 sequences, over 80% seen once. The CDR3 is 16 amino acids. The germline V gene encodes CDR1 MNHNY and CDR2 SVGAGI (reference sequence). As to this clonotype: A read error may produce the germline difference seen at one junction end.

RNA was extracted from bulk tissue without any cell sorting. The genes are TRBV6-6 and TRBJ2-2; TRBD2 matches at 7 bases. This sequence originates from a woman between 50 and 59 years old with non-small cell lung cancer. The specimen was lung tumor tissue. The CDR3 here is CASTTGGALNSGDLFF. CDR3 coding DNA: TGTGCCAGCACTACTGGGGGAGCCCTCAACAGCGGGGACCTGTTTTTT.